This is a list of T cell receptor beta chains from one sample in a study of tumor-infiltrating lymphocytes in oesophageal squamous cell carcinoma. One entry per CDR3 protein results from TCRdb running MiXCR on the PCR reads. The sample holds over 10,000 distinct CDR3 sequences, nearly 60% seen once. The specimen was esophageal tumor tissue. The source of these receptors is a female donor with esophageal squamous cell carcinoma. CDR3s include the opening cysteine and the closing phenylalanine or tryptophan. Fields, in order: clone size, D gene, J gene, V gene, CDR3 DNA, CDR3 protein. A D gene is named only where the DNA matches it firmly. Clone sizes are given selectively: once, few, many, or a class where the clone is expanded.

NA,TRBD2,TRBJ2-5,TRBV12-3/TRBV12-4,TGTGCCAGCAGTGGTCCGGGAGGCAGGGAGCAGTACTTC,CASSGPGGREQYF
NA,TRBD2,TRBJ2-1,TRBV7-3,TGTGCCAGCAGCTTAACGTCGGTAGCGGGAAGGAATGAGCAGTTCTTC,CASSLTSVAGRNEQFF
few,NA,TRBJ2-5,TRBV7-3,TGTGCCAGCAGCCGACTAGGGAGAAAAGAGACCCAGTACTTC,CASSRLGRKETQYF
NA,TRBD2,TRBJ2-1,TRBV19,TGTGCCAGTAGACACAGCGGGAGCTCCTACAATGAGCAGTTCTTC,CASRHSGSSYNEQFF
many,TRBD1,TRBJ2-1,TRBV2,TGTGCCAGCAGTCAACCGGGACAGCACAATGAGCAGTTCTTC,CASSQPGQHNEQFF
many,TRBD2,TRBJ2-2,TRBV4-2,TGTGCCAGCAGCCAAGGGGAAGCGTCCGGGAGGTTAAACACCGGGGAGCTGTTTTTT,CASSQGEASGRLNTGELFF
few,NA,TRBJ2-7,TRBV6-1,TGTGCCAGCAGTGACTTGGGGGGCGCATTCTACGAGCAGTACTTC,CASSDLGGAFYEQYF
NA,TRBD1,TRBJ1-2,TRBV6-6,TGTGCCAGCACCGGACAGGGAGGGTCTAGCTATGGCTACACCTTC,CASTGQGGSSYGYTF
NA,TRBD1,TRBJ2-7,TRBV6-1,TGTGCCAGCAGAGCCGGGACAGGGGCCTACGAGCAGTACTTC,CASRAGTGAYEQYF
NA,TRBD2,TRBJ2-7,TRBV7-8,TGTGCCAGCAGCTCATCGTTAGCGGGAGGGAGTGGCTACAATGAGCAGTACTTC,CASSSSLAGGSGYNEQYF
once,NA,TRBJ2-1,TRBV5-6,TGTGCCAGCAGCTTTTTCAATGAGCAGTTCTTC,CASSFFNEQFF
NA,TRBD2,TRBJ2-7,TRBV7-6,TGTGCCAGCAGCTTAGGGGCGGGAGGCCGATCCTACGAGCAGTACTTC,CASSLGAGGRSYEQYF
NA,NA,TRBJ2-1,TRBV7-9,TGTGCCAGCACCTTGGACGGGGAGGACGAGCAGTTCTTC,CASTLDGEDEQFF
NA,NA,TRBJ1-6,TRBV10-3,TGTGCCATCAGTGAAGAAATTGGCGCTGTACGTGAGTTT,CAISEEIGAVREF
many,TRBD1,TRBJ1-2,TRBV28,TGTGCCAGCAGTTTAGGGCAGGGGGGACTTTTGGGCTACACCTTC,CASSLGQGGLLGYTF
NA,NA,TRBJ2-2,TRBV7-2,TGTGCCAGCAGCTTAGGTATCACCGGGGAGCTGTTTTTT,CASSLGITGELFF
NA,NA,TRBJ2-5,TRBV11-2,TGTGCCAGCAGCTTAAGGGGTTTCCAAGAGACCCAGTACTTC,CASSLRGFQETQYF
NA,TRBD2,TRBJ2-7,TRBV7-2,TGTGCCAGCAGCTTAGATCGGACTAGCGGCTCCTACGAGCAGTACTTC,CASSLDRTSGSYEQYF
NA,NA,TRBJ2-5,TRBV6-1,TGTGCCAGCGCTAGGGGGGGGGAGGTAGAGACCCAGTACTTC,CASARGGEVETQYF
NA,TRBD1,TRBJ2-7,TRBV7-2,TGTGCCAGCAGCTTAGTTGGGACAGGGGGTTTCACAGATACGCAGTACTTC,CASSLVGTGGFTDTQYF
few,NA,TRBJ2-3,TRBV7-6,TGTGCCAGCAGCTTAGGACCTCGGCTGTTCTTC,CASSLGPRLFF
NA,NA,TRBJ2-1,TRBV11-2,TGTGCCAGCAGCCTGCGGACAGCGAATGAGCAGTTCTTC,CASSLRTANEQFF
NA,NA,TRBJ2-7,TRBV7-2,TGTGCCAGCAGCTTAGGGACAGAATACGAGCAGTACTTC,CASSLGTEYEQYF
NA,TRBD2,TRBJ2-1,TRBV7-4,TGTGCCAGCAGCTCCGAGGGGACTATCCTCTACAATGAGCAGTTCTTC,CASSSEGTILYNEQFF
NA,NA,TRBJ2-1,TRBV10-2,TGCGCCACCCTGGGATCAGGAGTTGAGCAGTTCTTC,CATLGSGVEQFF
NA,NA,TRBJ1-5,TRBV7-2,TGTGCCAGCAGCCAGGATAGCAATCAGCCCCAGCATTTT,CASSQDSNQPQHF
once,TRBD1,TRBJ2-5,TRBV5-3,TGTGCCAGCAGCTTGGACAGGGGAGAGACCCAGTACTTC,CASSLDRGETQYF
NA,TRBD1,TRBJ2-3,TRBV7-3,TGTGCCAGCAGCCACTCGACAGGGAGATTGGATACGCAGTATTTT,CASSHSTGRLDTQYF
many,NA,TRBJ2-1,TRBV11-2,TGTGCCAGCACCCTGCGAGTGTACAATGAGCAGTTCTTC,CASTLRVYNEQFF
few,TRBD1,TRBJ2-7,TRBV5-1,TGCGCCAGCAGCTTGGGGACAGGGAGTTATCCCTACGAGCAGTACTTC,CASSLGTGSYPYEQYF
many,TRBD1,TRBJ1-2,TRBV11-2,TGTGCCAGCAGCACGCGACAGGGTTTAGATGGCTACACCTTC,CASSTRQGLDGYTF
NA,TRBD2,TRBJ2-7,TRBV7-9,TGTGCCAGCAGCCCCTCCGGCGGGAGGTTGGTGGATGAGCAGTACTTC,CASSPSGGRLVDEQYF
NA,NA,TRBJ2-3,TRBV12-3/TRBV12-4,TGTGCCAGCAGCCGAACTCTTGGGGCCAGCACAGATACGCAGTATTTT,CASSRTLGASTDTQYF
NA,TRBD1,TRBJ2-7,TRBV7-8,TGTGCCAGCAGCTTAGCCGGGACAGGGAGCTCCTACGAGCAGTACTTC,CASSLAGTGSSYEQYF
many,TRBD1,TRBJ2-7,TRBV7-9,TGTGCCAGCAGCTTAAACAGGGGATATGGGTACGAGCAGTACTTC,CASSLNRGYGYEQYF
NA,NA,TRBJ1-6,TRBV27,TGTGCCAGCAGTTTATCTATAGTGCGTGAGCAGTACTTT,CASSLSIVREQYF
NA,TRBD1,TRBJ1-6,TRBV7-2,TGTGCCAGCAGATGGACAGGCCTCAATTCACCCCTCCACTTT,CASRWTGLNSPLHF
NA,NA,TRBJ1-3,TRBV7-2,TGTGCCAGCAGCTTTCCCGGAAACACCATATATTTT,CASSFPGNTIYF
once,NA,TRBJ2-4,TRBV7-9,TGTGCCAGCAGCCAAGTAGGGGGGGCTGAAGCTTTCTTC,CASSQVGGAEAFF
NA,TRBD1,TRBJ1-2,TRBV6-1,TGTGCCAGCAGTGAAGGGGGGACAGCCAGAGGCTACACCTTC,CASSEGGTARGYTF
NA,TRBD1,TRBJ2-1,TRBV7-3,TGTGCCAGCAGCTTAGAACAGGGGGCGTACAATGAGCAGTTCTTC,CASSLEQGAYNEQFF
NA,TRBD2,TRBJ2-1,TRBV7-3,TGTGCCAGCAGCTTAGTAGCGGGAGAGTCCAATGAGCAGTTCTTC,CASSLVAGESNEQFF
NA,NA,TRBJ2-3,TRBV7-6,TGTGCCAGCAGCTTTAGCAGGGGACAACACTTGGATACGCAGTATTTT,CASSFSRGQHLDTQYF
once,TRBD1,TRBJ2-1,TRBV27,TGTGCCAGCAGTTTAAGCGGGACAGGGAATTCCTACAATGAGCAGTTCTTC,CASSLSGTGNSYNEQFF
NA,NA,TRBJ2-5,TRBV28,TGTGCCAGCAAGACTGGGGGTTTGGAGACCCAGTACTTC,CASKTGGLETQYF